The 10 T cell receptor beta chains listed next were all sequenced from one sample in a study of early T cells in non-severe SARS-CoV-2 infection. A single record per CDR3 protein comes from TCRdb applying MiXCR to the 5' RACE reads. The sample lists 70,000 to 90,000 distinct CDR3 sequences; approximately 12% were seen once. Sequencing was done on a sample of whole blood. The receptor set was obtained from an adult who was a healthcare worker with PCR-confirmed SARS-CoV-2 infection or an uninfected control (not recorded which).

This clonotype was seen only a few times. The rearrangement links TRBV7-9 to TRBJ2-5, with a tentative D call TRBD1 (5 bases). There are 15 residues in the CDR3. V dropped 1 base and J dropped 5 bases, with 14 bases sitting between them. Germline assignment: CDR1 SEHNR and CDR2 FQNEAQ (reference sequence). The DNA for the CDR3 is TGTGCCAGCAGCTTAGTGTCAGGGATGAGGGAGACCCAGTACTTC. Residues: CASSLVSGMRETQYF.

This clonotype was picked up many times. The chain carries TRBV9 and TRBJ2-1; 9 bases align to TRBD2. The CDR3 spans 15 residues. Germline lookup yields CDR1 SGDLS and CDR2 YYNGEE. Losses at the gene ends were 0 bases for V and 8 bases for J; bases not matched to a gene: 6. The CDR3 sequence is CASSVGASGIYEQFF. The CDR3 DNA reads as TGTGCCAGCAGCGTAGGTGCTAGCGGGATCTATGAGCAGTTCTTC. The full variable domain, with the rest looked up from reference TRBV9 and TRBJ2-1, is DSGVTQTPKHLITATGQRVTLRCSPRSGDLSVYWYQQSLDQGLQFLIQYYNGEERAKGNILERFSAQQFPDLHSELNLSSLELGDSALYFCASSVGASGIYEQFFGPGTRLTVL.

The chain has TRBV2 and TRBJ2-5; D uncertain. The CDR3 length is 15 residues. The V gene lost 7 bases and the J gene lost 0 bases, with 15 bases spanning the gap. CDR1 is SNHLY, CDR2 FYNNEI, per germline. CDR3 loop: CASKGGGRDQETQYF. The CDR3 nucleotides are TGTGCCAGCAAGGGTGGCGGAAGAGACCAAGAGACCCAGTACTTC.

This clonotype showed up many times. The chain combines TRBV18 with TRBJ1-1; D is unresolved. V gave up 3 bases and J gave up 2 bases, with 13 bases separating them. Germline CDR1 is KGHSH and CDR2 is LQKENI. CDR3 length equals 15 residues. CDR3 nucleotide sequence: TGTGCCAGCTCACCTGGGCAGGAGACTAACACTGAAGCTTTCTTT. Protein: CASSPGQETNTEAFF.

Many counts were recorded for this clonotype. This rearrangement joins TRBV5-1 to TRBJ2-5; D gene ambiguous. Germline CDR1 is SGHRS and CDR2 is YFSETQ. This CDR3 is 16 amino acids long. V lost 1 base and J 2 bases, leaving 15 bases between the germline ends. The CDR3 here is CASSLMASSRQETQYF. The CDR3 DNA reads as TGCGCCAGCAGCTTGATGGCTTCATCCCGACAAGAGACCCAGTACTTC.

This clonotype appeared a few times. This chain connects TRBV7-2 to TRBJ2-7, with D tentatively TRBD2 (6 bases). Germline CDR1 is SGHTA and CDR2 is FQGNSA. Trimming shortened V by 2 bases and J by 3 bases, and 20 bases separated the two germline ends. This CDR3 has 17 residues. The CDR3 loop is CASSLLPLALASYEQYF. In nucleotides, the CDR3 is TGTGCCAGCAGCTTACTTCCCTTAGCGCTAGCGAGCTACGAGCAGTACTTC.

The chain has TRBV2 and TRBJ1-5, with D tentatively TRBD1 (5 bases). Trimming took off 1 base at V and 1 base at J, with 11 bases between the two ends. Per the germline V gene, CDR1 is SNHLY and CDR2 is FYNNEI. This CDR3 spans 16 amino acids. Here the CDR3 reads CASSEGAGWSNQPQHF. CDR3 in DNA: TGTGCCAGCAGTGAAGGGGCAGGGTGGAGCAATCAGCCCCAGCATTTT.

This clonotype was counted ten times or more. The V gene is TRBV29-1, the J gene TRBJ1-3, with TRBD1 as a possible D gene (6 bases). The CDR3 spans 13 residues. Germline V gives CDR1 SQVTM, CDR2 ANQGSEA. V was cut by 7 bases and J by 2 bases, with 12 bases left in between. DNA of the CDR3: TGCAGCGGTTCCAGGGGTACTGGAAACACCATATATTTT. Translation: CSGSRGTGNTIYF.

V is TRBV12-3 or TRBV12-4 and J is TRBJ2-1; 12 bases match TRBD2. The CDR3 covers 15 residues. Losses at the gene ends were 3 bases for V and 8 bases for J; bases not matched to a gene: 5. The DNA of the CDR3 is TGTGCCAGCAGTTTTGGACTAGCGGGGAGCCATGAGCAGTTCTTC. Translation: CASSFGLAGSHEQFF.

This clonotype appeared many times. This chain links TRBV3-1 with TRBJ2-1; 9 bases match TRBD1. With V trimmed by 1 base and J by 7 bases, 8 bases remained unmatched. Germline CDR1 and CDR2: LGHDT and YNNKEL (reference sequence). The CDR3 length is 16 residues. The CDR3 is CASSQASGQGWNEQFF. The DNA for the CDR3 is TGTGCCAGCAGCCAAGCCTCGGGACAGGGTTGGAATGAGCAGTTCTTC.